Reported below is one T cell receptor beta chain. Its specificity is unknown. The data derive from a study of early T cells in non-severe SARS-CoV-2 infection. Turning to the study itself: The study sequenced bulk RNA from unsorted whole blood, with chains unpaired.

CDR3 length equals 14 residues. Germline CDR1 DFQATT, CDR2 SNEGSKA (reference sequence). Trimming took off 0 bases at V and 2 bases at J, with 8 bases between the two ends. Regarding the study as a whole: CD4 and private specificities were missed by VDJdb matching, which favored anti-spike CD8 responses.

Molecules of cDNA were individually given unique molecular identifiers that were attached to them. TCRdb fed the 5' RACE reads into MiXCR, producing one record per CDR3 protein. Of about 36,000 distinct CDR3 sequences listed, about 9.3% are singletons. V is TRBV20-1 and J is TRBJ1-5; the D is unclear. This receptor was obtained from an adult who was a healthcare worker with PCR-confirmed SARS-CoV-2 infection or an uninfected control (not recorded which). The sequencing sample was made of whole blood. Written as DNA, the CDR3 is TGCAGTGCTAGAGACCCTTTGGGCAATCAGCCCCAGCATTTT. Translating it yields CSARDPLGNQPQHF.